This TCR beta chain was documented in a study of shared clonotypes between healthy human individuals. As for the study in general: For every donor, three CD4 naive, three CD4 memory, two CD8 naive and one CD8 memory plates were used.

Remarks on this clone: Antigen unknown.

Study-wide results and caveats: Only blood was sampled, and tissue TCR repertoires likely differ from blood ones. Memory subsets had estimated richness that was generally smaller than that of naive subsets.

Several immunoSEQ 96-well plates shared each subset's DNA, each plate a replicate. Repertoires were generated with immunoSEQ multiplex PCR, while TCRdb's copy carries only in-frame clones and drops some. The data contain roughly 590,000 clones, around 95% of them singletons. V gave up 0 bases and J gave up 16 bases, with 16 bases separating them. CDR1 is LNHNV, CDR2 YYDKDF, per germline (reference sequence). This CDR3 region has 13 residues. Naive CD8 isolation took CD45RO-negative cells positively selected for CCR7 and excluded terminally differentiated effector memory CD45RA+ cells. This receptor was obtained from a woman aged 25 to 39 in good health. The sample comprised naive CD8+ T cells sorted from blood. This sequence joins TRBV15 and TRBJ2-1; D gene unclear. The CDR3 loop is CATSRDFAQERFF. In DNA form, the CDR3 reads TGTGCCACCAGCAGAGATTTCGCCCAGGAGAGATTCTTC.